This T cell receptor beta chain was captured in a study of Ad26.COV2.S vaccination and SARS-CoV-2 variants. Indicated treatment: roughly 18 received Ad26.COV2.S at low or high dose, single or two shots; about five received placebo; per-sample allocation not given. Sampling was performed 63 days after the first vaccine or placebo injection. CDR1 SEHNR and CDR2 FQNEAQ come from the germline V gene (reference sequence). This CDR3 region has 15 residues. The V gene lost 4 bases and the J gene lost 5 bases, with 14 bases spanning the gap. Clones were read by immunoSEQ multiplex PCR, and TCRdb kept only the in-frame ones, dropping some. The table has 400,000 to 450,000 clones, about nine tenths seen once; the top ten hold 1.5% to 2%.

This clonotype was obtained from a person between 18 and 65 years old who received the Ad26.COV2.S COVID-19 vaccine or a placebo. The chain combines TRBV7-9 with TRBJ1-4; D may be TRBD1 (6 bases). Specimen: peripheral blood, collected in a trial of Ad26.COV2.S vaccine versus placebo. CDR3 sequence: CASSSARGKNEKLFF. CDR3 sequence (DNA): TGTGCCAGCAGCTCAGCTAGGGGGAAGAATGAAAAACTGTTTTTT.